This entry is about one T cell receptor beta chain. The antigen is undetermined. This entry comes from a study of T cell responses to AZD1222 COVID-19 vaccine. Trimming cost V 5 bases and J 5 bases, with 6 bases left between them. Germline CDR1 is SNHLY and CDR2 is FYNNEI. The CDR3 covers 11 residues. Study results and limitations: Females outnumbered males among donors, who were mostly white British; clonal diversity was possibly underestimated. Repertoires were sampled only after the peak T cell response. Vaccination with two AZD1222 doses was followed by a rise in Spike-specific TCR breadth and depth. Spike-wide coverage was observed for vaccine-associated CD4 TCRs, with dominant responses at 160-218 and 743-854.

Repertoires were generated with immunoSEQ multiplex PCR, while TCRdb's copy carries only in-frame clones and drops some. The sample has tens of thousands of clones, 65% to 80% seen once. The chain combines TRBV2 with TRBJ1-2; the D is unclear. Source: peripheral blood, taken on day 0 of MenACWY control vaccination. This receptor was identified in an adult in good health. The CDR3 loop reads CASSQGYGYTF. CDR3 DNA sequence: TGTGCCAGCAGTCAAGGTTATGGCTACACCTTC.